The sequence of this T cell receptor beta chain was determined in a study of vaccination and CD4 T cells after COVID-19 (dated by TCRdb to between 2021 and 2022). Describing the broader study: SARS-CoV-2 positivity had been established in the convalescent patients by nasal swab PCR, and mild disease was recorded in eight to ten of these patients and severe disease in one. In the convalescent cohort there were six males and four females, among whom were two Hispanic individuals, seven Caucasians, two Asians and one multiracial person. Each participant got two doses of either the Pfizer-BioNTech BNT162b2 vaccine (n=8) or the Moderna mRNA-1273 vaccine (n=2). Post-COVID blood samples from convalescent patients were collected a median of about 100 days after diagnosis, with a range of 35 to 161 days. Post-vaccine blood samples were obtained a median of approximately 70 days after the second vaccine dose, with a range of about 12 to 241 days. The cultures were stimulated with overlapping spike peptide pools from SARS-CoV-2 and from the common cold coronaviruses HCoV-NL63, HCoV-OC43 and HCoV-229E. As controls, cultures received a CEFX viral epitope pool (the positive control), an HIV-1 Nef peptide pool (the negative control), or no peptide at all. The spike-specific CD4+ TCR repertoire was compared before and after mRNA vaccination in approximately 9 COVID-19 convalescent patients and a handful of infection-naive healthy vaccine recipients.

Taken with the paper, the label for treatment or condition translates to: roughly ten-day PBMC culture with coronavirus spike peptide pools or control peptides (ViraFEST assay). The study used the ViraFEST assay, which expanded antigen-specific T cells with peptide pools and then identified expanded clonotypes by TCR sequencing. The convalescent patients' positive SARS-CoV-2 PCR tests were from March to December 2020, which was before the Alpha, Beta and Delta variants emerged in the United States. PBMCs were cultured at 1.5 million to 2 million per well in IMDM supplemented with roughly 5% human AB serum and 8.5 to 10 IU/ml IL-2, with roughly 9.5 ug/ml peptide pools added. On days 3 and 7, half of the culture medium was replaced with fresh IL-2-containing medium. After approximately eleven days of culture, CD4+ T cells were isolated by negative selection with the EasySep CD4+ T cell isolation kit. PBMCs were separated from whole blood using Ficoll-Paque Plus gradient centrifugation and then either used fresh or cryopreserved at -140C. Triplicate wells were generally used for each culture condition.

From cysteine to phenylalanine, the CDR3 is 17 amino acids long. CDR3 DNA is the only sequence kept; it has 51 bases, read in frame from the first base. The junction shows trimming of 4 bases on V and 0 bases on J, and the gene matches do not reach 4 bases of it. Based on the germline V gene, the CDR1 and CDR2 sequences are KGHDR and SFDVKD. Libraries came from PCR. DNA from cultured CD4+ T cells underwent TCR sequencing with the Oncomine TCR Beta short-read assay at the Johns Hopkins FTIC core. Genomic DNA was extracted from the cultured CD4+ T cells with the QIAamp micro DNA kit. The Oncomine TCR Beta libraries from cultured CD4+ T cells were pooled using unique dual indexes and then sequenced on an Illumina iSeq 100. Turning to the authors' computational methods: Non-productive sequences were filtered out, and CDR3s that did not start with C, did not end with F or W, or were shorter than 7 amino acids were discarded. The MANAFEST web application was used to identify antigen-specific clonotypes by comparing peptide-stimulated wells against reference wells and other culture wells. An FDR below 0.05, an odds ratio above 5, and a productive frequency above 0.1% in at least two of three replicate wells were required for clones to be considered positive. A clonotype counted as cross-reactive if it showed significant expansion both in the SARS-CoV-2 spike wells and in at least one common cold coronavirus spike condition. CDR3 homology was assessed with Levenshtein distances (stringdist) and unrooted phylogenetic trees (ape) in R version 3.6.1. The public reads were run again by TCRdb, first through fastp at Q25 and then through MiXCR, and only productive beta chains were kept. Entries are consolidated by CDR3 protein sequence, retaining the most common genes and DNA. The V and J calls come from TCRdb's annotation, not from the publication. This sample holds 9,500 to 15,000 distinct CDR3 sequences; 55% to 65% were observed only once. The biggest ten clones account for around 7.8% of the sample.

A word on this clonotype: Its recognized antigen is unknown. It has no much larger one-base neighbor in the sample; base qualities were not kept.

Broader findings and caveats from the paper: The study included relatively few convalescent patients and did not analyze early timepoints after natural infection. Although the median number of SARS-CoV-2-reactive clonotypes went up from 21 after infection to roughly 40 after vaccination, the increase was not significant. In convalescent patients, nearly all vaccine-specific clones (304 of 307) were found to be mono-reactive for SARS-CoV-2 spike rather than cross-reactive with common cold coronaviruses. Among convalescent patients, a median roughly 90% of the SARS-CoV-2-reactive clones seen after vaccination appeared only after vaccination, which suggests priming specific to the vaccine.

The clonotype originates from a human donor who had recovered from COVID-19. The receptor chain draws on TRBV24-1 and TRBJ2-3; 12 middle bases align to TRBD2. The sequenced sample was CD4+ T cells from blood, cultured in vitro. The CDR3 region reads CATSDRGLAGSTDTQYF. The DNA is as follows: TGTGCCACCAGTGACCGCGGACTAGCGGGGAGCACAGATACGCAGTATTTT.